The 20 T cell receptor beta chains below were found in one sample sequenced in a study of T-cell reconstitution after alpha-beta-depleted transplantation in children. Unique molecular identifiers tagged the TCRbeta library. TCRdb re-called the PCR reads with MiXCR, one entry per CDR3 protein. The sample has around 200,000 distinct CDR3 sequences; approximately 10% are singletons. Material: PBMCs, obtained before TCRalphabeta/CD19-depleted stem cell transplant. The receptor source for this set is a child less than two years old with acute myeloid leukemia, due to receive a stem cell transplant.

This clonotype appeared many times. V gene TRBV7-7 combines with J gene TRBJ2-1, with D maybe TRBD2 (7 bases). Germline values: CDR1 SSHAT, CDR2 FNYEAQ (reference sequence). V gave up 8 bases and J gave up 5 bases, with 16 bases separating them. The CDR3 covers 14 residues. CDR3 DNA sequence: TGTGCCAGCGGGGTTGGCGGGGGCCACAATGAGCAGTTCTTC. It is translated as CASGVGGGHNEQFF.

This clonotype was seen at least ten times. The genes are TRBV28 and TRBJ2-1, with 9 bases matching TRBD1. Germline CDR1 and CDR2: MDHEN and SYDVKM. CDR3 size: 15 residues. The V and J ends lost 6 bases and 10 bases, in that order; junction bases with no gene match: 13. Here the CDR3 reads CASSTGTGNFGEQFF. In DNA form, the CDR3 reads TGTGCCAGCAGCACGGGGACAGGGAACTTCGGAGAGCAGTTCTTC.

This clonotype was counted a few times. The chain joins TRBV18 to TRBJ2-5; no clear D. Trimming pared 1 base from V and 4 bases from J, leaving 7 bases between. The CDR3 spans 13 residues. The germline V gene encodes CDR1 KGHSH and CDR2 LQKENI. CDR3 DNA sequence: TGTGCCAGCTCACCACAGGGTGCAGAGACCCAGTACTTC. Translating it yields CASSPQGAETQYF.

The chain joins TRBV7-3 to TRBJ2-1, with 12 bases identical to TRBD2. Trimming at V came to 5 bases and at J to 5 bases, leaving 7 bases not matched to a gene. Germline CDR1 is SGHTA and CDR2 is FQGTGA. CDR3 length: 16 residues. The CDR3 loop reads CASSTSGTSGHNEQFF. The CDR3 nucleotides read TGTGCCAGCAGCACCTCCGGGACTAGCGGGCACAATGAGCAGTTCTTC. The whole variable domain, remainder taken from reference TRBV7-3 and TRBJ2-1, is GAGVSQTPSNKVTEKGKYVELRCDPISGHTALYWYRQSLGQGPEFLIYFQGTGAADDSGLPNDRFFAVRPEGSVSTLKIQRTERGDSAVYLCASSTSGTSGHNEQFFGPGTRLTVL.

This clonotype came up many times. V usage is TRBV7-9 and J usage is TRBJ2-3, with D uncertain. Germline V gene lookup returns CDR1 SEHNR and CDR2 FQNEAQ (reference sequence). The CDR3 has 14 residues. V lost 5 bases and J lost 2, with 11 bases in between. The CDR3 nucleotides are TGTGCCAGCAGCGCATCAACATCCACAGATACGCAGTATTTT. Its translation is CASSASTSTDTQYF.

The V and J genes are TRBV18 and TRBJ2-1, with 13 bases matching TRBD2. The germline V gene encodes CDR1 KGHSH and CDR2 LQKENI. With 0 bases clipped from V and 2 bases from J, the junction kept 4 bases outside the gene matches. This CDR3 has 18 residues. CDR3 sequence: CASSPPGLAGLPYNEQFF. The CDR3 bases are TGTGCCAGCTCACCACCGGGACTAGCGGGACTTCCCTACAATGAGCAGTTCTTC.

This clonotype was observed many times. V gene TRBV29-1 combines with J gene TRBJ1-2; D is undetermined. This CDR3 is built from 15 residues. Germline CDR1 and CDR2: SQVTM and ANQGSEA. V lost 6 bases, J lost 6 bases, and 23 bases lay in between. The CDR3 is CSVILPTWGEDGYTF. The CDR3 DNA reads as TGCAGCGTCATCCTACCGACCTGGGGTGAGGATGGCTACACCTTC.

This clonotype has a count of ten or more. V is TRBV20-1 and J is TRBJ2-5; D perhaps matches TRBD2 (6 bases). The germline V and J ends were trimmed by 0 bases and 7 bases, with 15 bases remaining between them. The CDR3 length is 14 residues. Germline V gene data show CDR1 as DFQATT and CDR2 as SNEGSKA (reference sequence). The CDR3 bases are TGCAGTGCTAGAGATTGGGGACTTAGGGGGACCCAGTACTTC. This encodes CSARDWGLRGTQYF.

This clonotype has only a few counts. This sequence joins TRBV18 and TRBJ1-1; D not resolved. The CDR3 is 12 amino acids. Germline V gene sequence: CDR1 KGHSH, CDR2 LQKENI. V was clipped by 6 bases and J by 0 bases, with 5 bases between them. For the CDR3, the DNA is TGTGCCAGCTCCACAGTGAACACTGAAGCTTTCTTT. This codes for CASSTVNTEAFF.

This clonotype was observed many times. The CDR3 is CASSSGVLETQYF. CDR3 coding DNA: TGTGCCAGCAGTTCTGGGGTGCTGGAGACCCAGTACTTC. The gene calls are TRBV28 and TRBJ2-5; the D is unclear. The germline V and J ends were trimmed by 4 bases and 5 bases, with 11 bases remaining between them. Per the germline V gene, CDR1 is MDHEN and CDR2 is SYDVKM. The CDR3 spans 13 residues.

This clonotype has at least ten counts. The chain couples TRBV11-2 to TRBJ2-1; 10 positions match TRBD1. V lost 7 bases to trimming and J lost 9 bases; unmatched junction nucleotides: 6. The germline V gene has CDR1 SGHAT and CDR2 FQNNGV. The CDR3 spans 13 residues. The CDR3 region has the DNA TGTGCCAGCACCCCGACAGGGGGCGTTGAGCAGTTCTTC. Its protein is CASTPTGGVEQFF.

In its sample, this clonotype was seen many times. The chain is built from TRBV10-3 and TRBJ1-2, with a possible D match to TRBD1 (5 bases). Trimming stripped 2 bases from V and 2 bases from J, with 6 bases between. From germline, CDR1 is ENHRY and CDR2 SYGVKD. The length of the CDR3 is 13 residues. CDR3 residues: CAISEGGNYGYTF. In DNA form, the CDR3 reads TGTGCCATCAGTGAGGGGGGGAACTATGGCTACACCTTC.

This clonotype was counted a single time. The conserved closing phenylalanine or tryptophan is absent in this CDR3, likely reflecting a read error. V gene TRBV20-1 combines with J gene TRBJ1-6; 7 nucleotides agree with TRBD1. The CDR3 is 14 residues long. Germline values: CDR1 DFQATT, CDR2 SNEGSKA (reference sequence). This CDR3 reads CSTREQGTNSPLHL. CDR3 coding DNA: TGCAGTACTAGAGAACAGGGGACAAATTCACCCCTCCACCTT.

This clonotype was found many times. This CDR3 reads CASSLAENSYNEQFF. The CDR3 nucleotides are TGCGCCAGCAGCTTAGCGGAAAACTCCTACAATGAGCAGTTCTTC. The gene calls are TRBV5-1 and TRBJ2-1; maybe TRBD2 (5 bases). This CDR3 comprises 15 residues. The germline V and J ends were trimmed by 2 bases and 0 bases, with 9 bases remaining between them. The V gene's germline CDR1 is SGHRS and CDR2 YFSETQ.

The genes are TRBV5-1 and TRBJ1-2, with D possibly matching TRBD1 (6 bases). The V gene lost 3 bases and the J gene lost 8 bases, with 11 bases spanning the gap. Germline assignment: CDR1 SGHRS and CDR2 YFSETQ. The CDR3 has 12 amino acids. The CDR3 DNA reads TGCGCCAGCAGCTCAGGGGATGAAGGCTACACCTTC. Residues: CASSSGDEGYTF.

This clonotype was detected many times. CDR3 loop: CASSATGQETQYF. CDR3 bases: TGTGCCAGCAGTGCAACAGGGCAAGAGACCCAGTACTTC. V usage is TRBV12-3 or TRBV12-4 and J usage is TRBJ2-5, with D perhaps matching TRBD1 (6 bases). V lost 5 bases to trimming and J lost 2 bases, with 9 bases between them. The length of the CDR3 is 13 residues.

This clonotype has a count of ten or more. The chain has TRBV7-2 and TRBJ2-7; 9 nucleotides match TRBD1. The CDR3 spans 15 residues. V lost 2 bases to trimming and J lost 4 bases; unmatched junction nucleotides: 6. The germline CDR1 and CDR2 sequences are SGHTA and FQGNSA. The CDR3 loop is CASSLPGQGIYEQYF. CDR3 coding DNA: TGTGCCAGCAGCTTACCGGGACAGGGCATTTACGAGCAGTACTTC.

This clonotype was observed at least ten times. This chain links TRBV18 with TRBJ1-1; D not certain. Germline V gene data show CDR1 as KGHSH and CDR2 as LQKENI. This CDR3 is 16 amino acids long. V lost 2 bases and J lost 3, with 16 bases in between. The CDR3 is CASSPGRVGWYTEAFF. The CDR3 bases are TGTGCCAGCTCACCAGGGAGGGTCGGGTGGTACACTGAAGCTTTCTTT.

Ten or more counts support this clonotype. This chain uses TRBV6-1 with TRBJ1-2, with D unresolved. The CDR3 spans 13 residues. The V end lost 4 bases, the J end lost 1 base, and 7 bases lay between the germline ends. From germline, CDR1 is MNHNS and CDR2 SASEGT. The CDR3: CASSAVLNYGYTF. CDR3 nucleotides: TGTGCCAGCAGTGCCGTCCTTAACTATGGCTACACCTTC.

This clonotype occurred many times. The chain employs TRBV5-1 and TRBJ2-2; 10 bases align to TRBD2. The CDR3 contains 17 residues. The germline V gene has CDR1 SGHRS and CDR2 YFSETQ. The ends lost 2 bases at V and 4 bases at J; junction bases unmatched: 8. The CDR3 DNA reads TGCGCCAGCAGCTTTTCGTCGACTAGCGGGCCCACCGGGGAGCTGTTTTTT. This codes for CASSFSSTSGPTGELFF.